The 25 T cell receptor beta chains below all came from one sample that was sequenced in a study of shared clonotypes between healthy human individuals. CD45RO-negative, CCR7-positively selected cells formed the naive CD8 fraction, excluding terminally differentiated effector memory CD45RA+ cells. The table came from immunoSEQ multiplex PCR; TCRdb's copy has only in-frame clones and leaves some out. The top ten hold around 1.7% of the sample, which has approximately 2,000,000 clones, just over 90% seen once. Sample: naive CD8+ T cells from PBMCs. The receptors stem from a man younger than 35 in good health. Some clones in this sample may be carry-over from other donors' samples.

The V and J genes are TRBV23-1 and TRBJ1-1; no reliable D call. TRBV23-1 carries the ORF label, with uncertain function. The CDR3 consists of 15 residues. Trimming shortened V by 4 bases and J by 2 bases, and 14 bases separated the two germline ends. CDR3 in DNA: TGCGCCAGCAGTCCCTCCCAAAAAACTAACACTGAAGCTTTCTTT. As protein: CASSPSQKTNTEAFF.

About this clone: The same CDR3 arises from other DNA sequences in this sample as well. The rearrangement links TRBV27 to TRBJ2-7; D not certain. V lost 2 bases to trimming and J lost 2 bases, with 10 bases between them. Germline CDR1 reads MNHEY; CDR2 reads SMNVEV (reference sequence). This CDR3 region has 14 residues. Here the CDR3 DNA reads TGTGCCAGCAGTTTACGTGGTGCGACCTACGAGCAGTACTTC. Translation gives CASSLRGATYEQYF.

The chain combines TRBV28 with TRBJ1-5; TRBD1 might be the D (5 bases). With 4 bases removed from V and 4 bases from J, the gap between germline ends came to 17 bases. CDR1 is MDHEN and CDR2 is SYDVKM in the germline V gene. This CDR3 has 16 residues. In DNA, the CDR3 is TGTGCCAGCAGTTGGACAAGCGGGCCCGGAAATCAGCCCCAGCATTTT. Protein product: CASSWTSGPGNQPQHF.

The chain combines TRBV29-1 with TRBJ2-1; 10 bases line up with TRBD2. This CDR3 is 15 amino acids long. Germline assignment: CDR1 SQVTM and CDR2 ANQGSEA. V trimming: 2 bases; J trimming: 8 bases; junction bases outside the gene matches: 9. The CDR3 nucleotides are TGCAGCGTTGAAAGGACTAGCGGACGGTGGGATGAGCAGTTCTTC. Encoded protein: CSVERTSGRWDEQFF.

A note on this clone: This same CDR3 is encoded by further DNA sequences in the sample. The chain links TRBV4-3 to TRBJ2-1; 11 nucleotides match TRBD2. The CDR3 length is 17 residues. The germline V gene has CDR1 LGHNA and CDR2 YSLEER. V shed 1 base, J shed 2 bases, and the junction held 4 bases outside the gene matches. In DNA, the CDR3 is TGCGCCAGCAGCCAAGGGACTAGCGGGCCCACCTACAATGAGCAGTTCTTC. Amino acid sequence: CASSQGTSGPTYNEQFF.

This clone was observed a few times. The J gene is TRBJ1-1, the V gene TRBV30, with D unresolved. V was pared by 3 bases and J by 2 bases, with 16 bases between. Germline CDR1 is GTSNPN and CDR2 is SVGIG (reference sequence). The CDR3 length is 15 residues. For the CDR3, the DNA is TGTGCCTGGAGGGCCCCCGGGCCTTCAAACACTGAAGCTTTCTTT. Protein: CAWRAPGPSNTEAFF.

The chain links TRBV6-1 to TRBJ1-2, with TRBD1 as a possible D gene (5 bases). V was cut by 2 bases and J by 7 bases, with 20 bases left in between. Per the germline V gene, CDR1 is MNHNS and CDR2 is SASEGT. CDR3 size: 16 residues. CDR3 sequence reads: CASSESSGQFWSGYTF. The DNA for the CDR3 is TGTGCCAGCAGTGAATCGTCGGGGCAATTTTGGAGTGGCTACACCTTC.

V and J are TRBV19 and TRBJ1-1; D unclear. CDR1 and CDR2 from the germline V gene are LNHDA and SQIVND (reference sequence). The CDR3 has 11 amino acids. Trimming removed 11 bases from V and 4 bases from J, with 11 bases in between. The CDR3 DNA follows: TGTGCCTCGACTAGGTTCACTGAAGCTTTCTTT. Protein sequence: CASTRFTEAFF.

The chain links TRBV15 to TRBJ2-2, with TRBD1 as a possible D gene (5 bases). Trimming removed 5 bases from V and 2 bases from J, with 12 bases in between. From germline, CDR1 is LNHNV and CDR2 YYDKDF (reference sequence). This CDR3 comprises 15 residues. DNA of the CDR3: TGTGCCACCAGCGGCACGCAGGGAAACACCGGGGAGCTGTTTTTT. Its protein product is CATSGTQGNTGELFF. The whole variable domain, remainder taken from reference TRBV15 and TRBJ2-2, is DAMVIQNPRYQVTQFGKPVTLSCSQTLNHNVMYWYQQKSSQAPKLLFHYYDKDFNNEADTPDNFQSRRPNTSFCFLDIRSPGLGDTAMYLCATSGTQGNTGELFFGEGSRLTVL.

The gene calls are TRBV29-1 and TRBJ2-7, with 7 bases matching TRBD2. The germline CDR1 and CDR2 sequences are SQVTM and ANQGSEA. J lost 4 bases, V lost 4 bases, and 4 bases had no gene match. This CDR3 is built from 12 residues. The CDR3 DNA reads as TGCAGCGTTGGGGTGGGAGGGTACGAGCAGTACTTC. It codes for CSVGVGGYEQYF.

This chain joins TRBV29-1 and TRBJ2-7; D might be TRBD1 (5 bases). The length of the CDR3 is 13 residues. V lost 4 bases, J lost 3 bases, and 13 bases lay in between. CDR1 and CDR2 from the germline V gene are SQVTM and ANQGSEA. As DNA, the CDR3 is TGCAGCGTTGTGATAGGGGTGGGCTACGAGCAGTACTTC. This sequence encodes CSVVIGVGYEQYF.

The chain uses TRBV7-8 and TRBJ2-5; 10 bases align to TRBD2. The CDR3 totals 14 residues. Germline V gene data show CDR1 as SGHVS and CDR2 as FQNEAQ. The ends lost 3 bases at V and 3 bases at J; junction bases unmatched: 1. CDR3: CASSFGLAEETQYF. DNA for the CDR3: TGTGCCAGCAGCTTCGGACTAGCGGAAGAGACCCAGTACTTC.

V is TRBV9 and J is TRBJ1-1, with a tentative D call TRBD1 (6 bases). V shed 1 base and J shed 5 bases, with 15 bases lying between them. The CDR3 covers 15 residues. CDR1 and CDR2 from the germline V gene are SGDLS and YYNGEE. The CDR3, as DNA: TGTGCCAGCAGCGTATACGGGGGGCTTGGAACTGAAGCTTTCTTT. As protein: CASSVYGGLGTEAFF.

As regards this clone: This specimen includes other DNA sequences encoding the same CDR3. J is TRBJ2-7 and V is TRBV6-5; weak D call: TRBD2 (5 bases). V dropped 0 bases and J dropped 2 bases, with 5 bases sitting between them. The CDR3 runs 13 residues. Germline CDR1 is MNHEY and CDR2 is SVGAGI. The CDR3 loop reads CASSYSGAYEQYF. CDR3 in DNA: TGTGCCAGCAGTTACTCCGGGGCCTACGAGCAGTACTTC.

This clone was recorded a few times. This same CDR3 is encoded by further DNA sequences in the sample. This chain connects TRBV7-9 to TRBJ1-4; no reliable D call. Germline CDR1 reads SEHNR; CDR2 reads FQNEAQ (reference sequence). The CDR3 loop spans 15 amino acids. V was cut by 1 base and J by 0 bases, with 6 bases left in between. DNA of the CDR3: TGTGCCAGCAGCTTAGGACCAACAACTAATGAAAAACTGTTTTTT. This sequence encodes CASSLGPTTNEKLFF.

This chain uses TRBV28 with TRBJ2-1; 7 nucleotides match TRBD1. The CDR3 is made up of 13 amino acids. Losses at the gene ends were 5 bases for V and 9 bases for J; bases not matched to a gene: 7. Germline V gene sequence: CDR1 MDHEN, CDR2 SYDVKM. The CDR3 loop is CASSPDRIGEQFF. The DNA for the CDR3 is TGTGCCAGCAGTCCGGACAGGATAGGTGAGCAGTTCTTC.

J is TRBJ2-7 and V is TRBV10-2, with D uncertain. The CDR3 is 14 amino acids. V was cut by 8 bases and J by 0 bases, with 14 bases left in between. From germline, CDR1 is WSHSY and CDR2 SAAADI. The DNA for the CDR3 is TGCGCCAGCGCTGAAGACCTACGCTCCTACGAGCAGTACTTC. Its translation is CASAEDLRSYEQYF.

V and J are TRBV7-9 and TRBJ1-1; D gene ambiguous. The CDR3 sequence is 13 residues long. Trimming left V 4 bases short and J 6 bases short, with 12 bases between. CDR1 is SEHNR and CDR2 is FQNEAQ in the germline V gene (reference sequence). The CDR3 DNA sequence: TGTGCCAGCAGCTCCTACTTAGGAGCTGAAGCTTTCTTT. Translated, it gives CASSSYLGAEAFF.

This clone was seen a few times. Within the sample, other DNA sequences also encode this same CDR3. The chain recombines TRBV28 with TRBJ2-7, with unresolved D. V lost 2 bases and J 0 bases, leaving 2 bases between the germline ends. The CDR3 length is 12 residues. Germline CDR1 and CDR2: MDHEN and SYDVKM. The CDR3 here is CASSLSSYEQYF. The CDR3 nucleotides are TGTGCCAGCAGTTTAAGCTCCTACGAGCAGTACTTC.

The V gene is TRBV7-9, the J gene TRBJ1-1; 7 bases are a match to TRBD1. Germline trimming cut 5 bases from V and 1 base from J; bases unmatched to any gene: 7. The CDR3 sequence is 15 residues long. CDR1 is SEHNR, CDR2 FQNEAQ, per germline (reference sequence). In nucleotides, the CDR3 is TGTGCCAGCAGCAGTACACAGGGGTGGAACACTGAAGCTTTCTTT. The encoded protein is CASSSTQGWNTEAFF.

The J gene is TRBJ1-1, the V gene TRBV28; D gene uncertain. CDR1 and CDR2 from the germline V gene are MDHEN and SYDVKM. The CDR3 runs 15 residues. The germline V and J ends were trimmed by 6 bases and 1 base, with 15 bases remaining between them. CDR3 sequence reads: CASRPGEGGNTEAFF. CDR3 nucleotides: TGTGCCAGCAGACCTGGGGAGGGTGGGAACACTGAAGCTTTCTTT.

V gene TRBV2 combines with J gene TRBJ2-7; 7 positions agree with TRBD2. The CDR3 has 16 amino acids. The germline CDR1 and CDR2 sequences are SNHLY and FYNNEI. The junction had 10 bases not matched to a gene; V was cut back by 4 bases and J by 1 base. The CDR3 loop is CASSGWGEGLSYEQYF. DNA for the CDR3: TGTGCCAGCAGTGGCTGGGGGGAGGGTCTTTCCTACGAGCAGTACTTC.

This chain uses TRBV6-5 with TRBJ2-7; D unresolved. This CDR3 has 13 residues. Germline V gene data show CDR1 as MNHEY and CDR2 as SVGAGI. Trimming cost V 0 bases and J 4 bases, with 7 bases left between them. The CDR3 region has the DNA TGTGCCAGCAGTTACTCTGCTCTATACGAGCAGTACTTC. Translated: CASSYSALYEQYF.

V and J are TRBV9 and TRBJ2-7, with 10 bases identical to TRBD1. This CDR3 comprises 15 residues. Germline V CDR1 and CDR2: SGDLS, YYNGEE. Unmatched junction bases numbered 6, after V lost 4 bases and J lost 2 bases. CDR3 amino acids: CASSLGQGGPYEQYF. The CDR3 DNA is TGTGCCAGCAGCCTTGGACAGGGGGGACCCTACGAGCAGTACTTC.

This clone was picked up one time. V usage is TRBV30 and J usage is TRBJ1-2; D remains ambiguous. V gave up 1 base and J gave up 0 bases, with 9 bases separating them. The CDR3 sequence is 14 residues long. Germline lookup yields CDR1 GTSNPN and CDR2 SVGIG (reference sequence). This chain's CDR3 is CAWSGPIANYGYTF. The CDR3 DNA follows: TGTGCCTGGAGTGGTCCGATAGCTAACTATGGCTACACCTTC.